The 11 T cell receptor beta chains given below trace back to one sample, sequenced in a study of Ad26.COV2.S vaccination and SARS-CoV-2 variants. Generated by immunoSEQ multiplex PCR, the TCRdb table keeps only in-frame clones and is missing some. The sample includes about 350,000 clones, roughly 81% of them seen just once. The treatment here: approximately 18 received Ad26.COV2.S at low or high dose, single or two shots; roughly 5 received placebo; per-sample allocation not given. Sampling was performed 63 days after the first vaccine or placebo injection. The input for sequencing was peripheral blood, taken in a trial of Ad26.COV2.S vaccine versus placebo. These receptors were obtained from a person between 18 and 59 years old who received the Ad26.COV2.S COVID-19 vaccine or a placebo.

This rearrangement joins TRBV30 to TRBJ2-1, with 7 nucleotides matching TRBD2. Germline V CDR1 and CDR2: GTSNPN, SVGIG (reference sequence). The CDR3 is 14 amino acids. V lost 2 bases to trimming and J lost 4 bases; unmatched junction nucleotides: 5. For the CDR3, the DNA is TGTGCCTGGAGTCCCCTAGCGGTTTACAATGAGCAGTTCTTC. Protein sequence: CAWSPLAVYNEQFF.

There are many counts of this clone. Other nucleotide sequences in the sample specify the same CDR3. V usage is TRBV19 and J usage is TRBJ2-6, with 7 bases lining up with TRBD1. Germline V lookup: CDR1 LNHDA, CDR2 SQIVND (reference sequence). Germline trimming cut 7 bases from V and 2 bases from J; bases unmatched to any gene: 5. CDR3 size: 15 residues. As DNA, the CDR3 is TGTGCCAGTACTCGCGACAGGGCTGGGGCCAACGTCCTGACTTTC. This gives the protein CASTRDRAGANVLTF.

The chain uses TRBV19 and TRBJ2-2; tentative D call: TRBD2 (5 bases). CDR1 LNHDA and CDR2 SQIVND come from the germline V gene (reference sequence). V was cut by 8 bases and J by 4 bases, with 14 bases left in between. This CDR3 comprises 14 residues. The DNA of the CDR3 is TGTGCCAGTCGTCTGACGGCGGGCACCGGGGAGCTGTTTTTT. This codes for CASRLTAGTGELFF. Using reference TRBV19 and TRBJ2-2 for the parts outside the CDR3, the full variable domain is DGGITQSPKYLFRKEGQNVTLSCEQNLNHDAMYWYRQDPGQGLRLIYYSQIVNDFQKGDIAEGYSVSREKKESFPLTVTSAQKNPTAFYLCASRLTAGTGELFFGEGSRLTVL.

The chain combines TRBV7-9 with TRBJ1-1; D is possibly TRBD1 (5 bases). Germline-derived CDR1 and CDR2 are SEHNR and FQNEAQ (reference sequence). V was pared by 1 base and J by 2 bases, with 8 bases between. This CDR3 spans 14 amino acids. The CDR3 region is CASSLVQGNTEAFF. As DNA, the CDR3 is TGTGCCAGCAGCTTAGTCCAGGGCAACACTGAAGCTTTCTTT.

V gene TRBV27 combines with J gene TRBJ2-7; D is perhaps TRBD1 (5 bases). The ends were cut back, 5 bases at V and 5 bases at J, with 16 bases in the middle. Germline V gives CDR1 MNHEY, CDR2 SMNVEV (reference sequence). CDR3 length equals 14 residues. DNA for the CDR3: TGTGCCAGCAGTCCGACAGCTCAAATGAACGAGCAGTACTTC. Translating gives CASSPTAQMNEQYF.

V gene TRBV5-6 combines with J gene TRBJ1-3; D is possibly TRBD1 (6 bases). The CDR3 consists of 17 residues. V shed 1 base and J shed 0 bases, with 14 bases lying between them. Germline CDR1 reads SGHDT; CDR2 reads YYEEEE. CDR3 nucleotide sequence: TGTGCCAGCAGCTTGAGGGGGACGACCAGCTCTGGAAACACCATATATTTT. Amino acid sequence: CASSLRGTTSSGNTIYF.

The gene calls are TRBV4-1 and TRBJ2-1, with 9 positions matching TRBD1. This CDR3 has 16 residues. The J segment lost 5 bases and the V segment lost 2 bases, leaving 7 bases of the junction unmatched. Per germline, CDR1 MGHRA and CDR2 YSYEKL. For the CDR3, the DNA is TGCGCCAGCAGCCAATACTACGGACAGGGGAACAATGAGCAGTTCTTC. Encoded protein: CASSQYYGQGNNEQFF.

The CDR3 DNA is TGTGCCAGTACTCCCCCCTTTAACACCGGGGAGCTGTTTTTT. Its translation: CASTPPFNTGELFF. The chain has TRBV19 and TRBJ2-2; the D is unclear. CDR1 is LNHDA and CDR2 is SQIVND in the germline V gene (reference sequence). The CDR3 sequence is 14 residues long. The ends were cut back, 7 bases at V and 2 bases at J, with 11 bases in the middle.

The sample holds a few counts of this clone. The chain is built from TRBV5-6 and TRBJ2-5, with D unresolved. The CDR3 has 13 amino acids. Germline V gene sequence: CDR1 SGHDT, CDR2 YYEEEE. Trimming took 3 bases from V and 5 from J, leaving 11 bases between them. CDR3 DNA: TGTGCCAGCAGCTCGTTACTTCGGGAGACCCAGTACTTC. Translation gives CASSSLLRETQYF.

The gene calls are TRBV29-1 and TRBJ2-3, with 8 bases fitting TRBD2. The ends lost 6 bases at V and 2 bases at J; junction bases unmatched: 7. The CDR3 runs to 14 residues. Germline V gives CDR1 SQVTM, CDR2 ANQGSEA. The CDR3 DNA is TGCAGCGTGGGCCGGGGGGGTACCACAGATACGCAGTATTTT. Its protein is CSVGRGGTTDTQYF.

The genes are TRBV12-5 and TRBJ1-2; no clear D gene. The CDR3 totals 14 residues. V lost 5 bases to trimming and J lost 8 bases, with 18 bases between them. The germline gives CDR1 LGHNT, CDR2 FRNRAP. The CDR3 loop reads CASGPLGHPRGYTF. The DNA for the CDR3 is TGTGCTAGTGGTCCCCTCGGCCACCCGAGGGGCTACACCTTC. The whole variable domain, remainder taken from reference TRBV12-5 and TRBJ1-2, is DARVTQTPRHKVTEMGQEVTMRCQPILGHNTVFWYRQTMMQGLELLAYFRNRAPLDDSGMPKDRFSAEMPDATLATLKIQPSEPRDSAVYFCASGPLGHPRGYTFGSGTRLTVV.